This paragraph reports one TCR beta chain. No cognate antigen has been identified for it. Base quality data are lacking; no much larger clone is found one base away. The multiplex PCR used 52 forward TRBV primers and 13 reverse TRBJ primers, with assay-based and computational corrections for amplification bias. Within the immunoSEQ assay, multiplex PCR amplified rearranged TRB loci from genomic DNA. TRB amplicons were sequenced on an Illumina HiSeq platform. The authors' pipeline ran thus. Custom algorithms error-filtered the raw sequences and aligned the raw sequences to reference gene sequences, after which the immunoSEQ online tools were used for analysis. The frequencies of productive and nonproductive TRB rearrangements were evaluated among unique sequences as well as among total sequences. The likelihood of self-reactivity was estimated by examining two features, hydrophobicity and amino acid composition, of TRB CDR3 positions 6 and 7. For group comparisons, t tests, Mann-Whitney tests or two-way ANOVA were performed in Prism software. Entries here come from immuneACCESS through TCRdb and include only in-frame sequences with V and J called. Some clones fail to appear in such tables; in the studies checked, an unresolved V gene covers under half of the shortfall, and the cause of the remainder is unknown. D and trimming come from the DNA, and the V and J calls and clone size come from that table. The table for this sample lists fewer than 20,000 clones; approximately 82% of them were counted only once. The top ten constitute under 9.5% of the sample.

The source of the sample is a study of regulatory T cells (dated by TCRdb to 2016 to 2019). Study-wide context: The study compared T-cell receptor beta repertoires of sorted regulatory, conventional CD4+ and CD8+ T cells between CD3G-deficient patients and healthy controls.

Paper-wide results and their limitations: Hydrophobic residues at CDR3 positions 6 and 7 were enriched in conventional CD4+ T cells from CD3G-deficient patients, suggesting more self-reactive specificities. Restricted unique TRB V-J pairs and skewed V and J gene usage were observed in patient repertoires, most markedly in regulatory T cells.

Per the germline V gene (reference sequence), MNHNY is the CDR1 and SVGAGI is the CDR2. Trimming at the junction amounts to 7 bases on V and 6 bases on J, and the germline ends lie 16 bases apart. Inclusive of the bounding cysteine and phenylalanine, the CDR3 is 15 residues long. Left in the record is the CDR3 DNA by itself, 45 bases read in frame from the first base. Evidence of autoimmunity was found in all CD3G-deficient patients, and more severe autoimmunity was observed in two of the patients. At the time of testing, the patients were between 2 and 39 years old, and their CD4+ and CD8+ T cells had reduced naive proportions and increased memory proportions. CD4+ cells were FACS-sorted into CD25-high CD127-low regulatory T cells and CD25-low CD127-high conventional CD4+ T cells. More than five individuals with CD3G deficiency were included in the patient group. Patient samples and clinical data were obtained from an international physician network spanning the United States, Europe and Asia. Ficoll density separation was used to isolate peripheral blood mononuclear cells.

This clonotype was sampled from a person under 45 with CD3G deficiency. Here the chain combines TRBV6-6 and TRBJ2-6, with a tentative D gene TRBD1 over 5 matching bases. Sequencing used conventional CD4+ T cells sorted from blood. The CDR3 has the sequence CASNLNQGSANVLTF. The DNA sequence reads TGTGCCAGCAATCTAAACCAGGGTTCGGCCAACGTCCTGACTTTC.